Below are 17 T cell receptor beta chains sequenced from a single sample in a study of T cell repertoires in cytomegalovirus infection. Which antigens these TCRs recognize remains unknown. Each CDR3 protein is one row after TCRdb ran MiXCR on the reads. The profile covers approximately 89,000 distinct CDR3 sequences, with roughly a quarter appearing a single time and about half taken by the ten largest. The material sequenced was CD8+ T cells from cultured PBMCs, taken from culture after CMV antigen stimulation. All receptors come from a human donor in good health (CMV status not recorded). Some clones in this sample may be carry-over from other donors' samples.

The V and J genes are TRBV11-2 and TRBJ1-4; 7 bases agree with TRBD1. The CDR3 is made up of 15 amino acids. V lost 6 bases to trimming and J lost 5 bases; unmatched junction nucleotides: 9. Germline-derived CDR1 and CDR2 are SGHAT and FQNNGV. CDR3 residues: CASRPSGTVNEKLFF. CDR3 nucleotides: TGTGCCAGCAGGCCCTCCGGGACAGTCAATGAAAAACTGTTTTTT.

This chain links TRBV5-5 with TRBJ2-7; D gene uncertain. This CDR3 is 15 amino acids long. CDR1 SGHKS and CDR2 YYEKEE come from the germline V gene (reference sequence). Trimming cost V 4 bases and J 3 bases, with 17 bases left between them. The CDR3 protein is CASSQDKGGSYEQYF. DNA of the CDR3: TGTGCCAGCAGCCAGGATAAGGGTGGTAGCTACGAGCAGTACTTC.

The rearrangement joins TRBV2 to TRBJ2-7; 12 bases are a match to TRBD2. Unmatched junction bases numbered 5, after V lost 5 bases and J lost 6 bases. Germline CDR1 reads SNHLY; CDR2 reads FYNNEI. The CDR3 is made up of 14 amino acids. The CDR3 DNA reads TGTGCCAGCAGTCCGACTAGCGGGGGCCTCGAGCAGTACTTC. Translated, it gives CASSPTSGGLEQYF.

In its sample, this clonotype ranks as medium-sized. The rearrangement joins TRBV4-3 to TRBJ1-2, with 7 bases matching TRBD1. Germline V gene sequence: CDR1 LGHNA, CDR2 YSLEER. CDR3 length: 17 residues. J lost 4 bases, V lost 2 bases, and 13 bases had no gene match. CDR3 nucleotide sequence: TGCGCCAGCAGCCAAAGACGGGACAGTGTCAACTTCTATGGCTACACCTTC. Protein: CASSQRRDSVNFYGYTF.

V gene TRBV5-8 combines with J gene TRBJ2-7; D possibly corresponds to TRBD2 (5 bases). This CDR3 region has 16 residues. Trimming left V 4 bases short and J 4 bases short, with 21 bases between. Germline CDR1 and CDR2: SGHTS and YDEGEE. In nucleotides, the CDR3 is TGTGCCAGCAGCCCTCAAGGGAAAGGGAGCGATTACGAGCAGTACTTC. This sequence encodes CASSPQGKGSDYEQYF.

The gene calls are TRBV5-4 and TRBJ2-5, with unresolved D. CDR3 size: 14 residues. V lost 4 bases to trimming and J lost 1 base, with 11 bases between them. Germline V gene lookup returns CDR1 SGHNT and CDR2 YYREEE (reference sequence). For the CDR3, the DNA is TGTGCCAGCAGCACGGAACCCGTCCAAGAGACCCAGTACTTC. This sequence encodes CASSTEPVQETQYF.

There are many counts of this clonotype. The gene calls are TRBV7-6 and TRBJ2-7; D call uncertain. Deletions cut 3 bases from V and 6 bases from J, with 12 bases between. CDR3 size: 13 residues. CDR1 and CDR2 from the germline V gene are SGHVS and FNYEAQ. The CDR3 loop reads CASSFGYEGEQYF. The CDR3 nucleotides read TGTGCCAGCAGCTTCGGTTACGAAGGCGAGCAGTACTTC.

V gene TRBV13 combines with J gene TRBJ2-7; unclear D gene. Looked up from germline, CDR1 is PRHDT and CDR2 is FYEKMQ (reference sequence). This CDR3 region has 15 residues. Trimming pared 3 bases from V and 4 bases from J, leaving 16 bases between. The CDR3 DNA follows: TGTGCCAGCAGCTTTGGACCTACAGCCTTTTACGAGCAGTACTTC. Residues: CASSFGPTAFYEQYF. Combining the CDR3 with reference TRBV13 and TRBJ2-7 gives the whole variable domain AAGVIQSPRHLIKEKRETATLKCYPIPRHDTVYWYQQGPGQDPQFLISFYEKMQSDKGSIPDRFSAQQFSDYHSELNMSSLELGDSALYFCASSFGPTAFYEQYFGPGTRLTVT.

CDR3 DNA sequence: TGTGCCAGCAGTTTATGGGCCGGGACAGGGGGCGGTCAGCCCCAGCATTTT. Translating gives CASSLWAGTGGGQPQHF. The rearrangement uses TRBV28 and TRBJ1-5; 12 nucleotides agree with TRBD1. The germline V gene has CDR1 MDHEN and CDR2 SYDVKM. V lost 0 bases to trimming and J lost 6 bases; unmatched junction nucleotides: 6. The CDR3 covers 17 residues.

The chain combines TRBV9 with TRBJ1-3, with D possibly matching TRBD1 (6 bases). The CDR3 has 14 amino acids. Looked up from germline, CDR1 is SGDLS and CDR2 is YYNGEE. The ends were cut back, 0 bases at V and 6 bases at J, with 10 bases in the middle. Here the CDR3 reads CASSVAGGVNTIYF. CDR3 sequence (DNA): TGTGCCAGCAGCGTAGCGGGGGGCGTAAACACCATATATTTT.

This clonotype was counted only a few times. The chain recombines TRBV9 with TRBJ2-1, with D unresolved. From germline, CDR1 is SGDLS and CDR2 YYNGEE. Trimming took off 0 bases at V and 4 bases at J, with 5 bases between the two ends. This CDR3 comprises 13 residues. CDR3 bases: TGTGCCAGCAGCGTAGCGGTTTACAATGAGCAGTTCTTC. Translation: CASSVAVYNEQFF. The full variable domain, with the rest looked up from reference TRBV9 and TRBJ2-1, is DSGVTQTPKHLITATGQRVTLRCSPRSGDLSVYWYQQSLDQGLQFLIQYYNGEERAKGNILERFSAQQFPDLHSELNLSSLELGDSALYFCASSVAVYNEQFFGPGTRLTVL.

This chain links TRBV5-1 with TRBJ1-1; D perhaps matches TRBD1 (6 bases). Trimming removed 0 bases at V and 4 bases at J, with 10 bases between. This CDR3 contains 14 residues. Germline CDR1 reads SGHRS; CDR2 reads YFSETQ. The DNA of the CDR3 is TGCGCCAGCAGCTTGGAACAGGGCAGCACTGAAGCTTTCTTT. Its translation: CASSLEQGSTEAFF.

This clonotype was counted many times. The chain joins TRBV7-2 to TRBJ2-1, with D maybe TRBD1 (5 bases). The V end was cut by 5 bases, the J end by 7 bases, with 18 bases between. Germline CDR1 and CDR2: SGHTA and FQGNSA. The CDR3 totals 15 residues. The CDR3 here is CASSPLAAGWNEQFF. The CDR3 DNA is TGTGCCAGCAGCCCTCTTGCTGCAGGGTGGAATGAGCAGTTCTTC.

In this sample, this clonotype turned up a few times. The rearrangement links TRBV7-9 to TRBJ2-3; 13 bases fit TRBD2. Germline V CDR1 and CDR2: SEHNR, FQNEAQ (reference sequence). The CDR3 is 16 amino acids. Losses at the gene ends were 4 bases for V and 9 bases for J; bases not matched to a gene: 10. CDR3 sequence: CASSSGLAGRGQTQYF. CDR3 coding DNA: TGTGCCAGCAGCTCGGGACTAGCGGGACGTGGGCAAACGCAGTATTTT.

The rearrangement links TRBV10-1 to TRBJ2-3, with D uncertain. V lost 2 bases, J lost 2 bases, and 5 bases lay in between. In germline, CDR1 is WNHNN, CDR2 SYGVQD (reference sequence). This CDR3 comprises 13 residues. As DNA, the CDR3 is TGCGCCAGCAGTGAGCCGAACACAGATACGCAGTATTTT. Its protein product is CASSEPNTDTQYF.

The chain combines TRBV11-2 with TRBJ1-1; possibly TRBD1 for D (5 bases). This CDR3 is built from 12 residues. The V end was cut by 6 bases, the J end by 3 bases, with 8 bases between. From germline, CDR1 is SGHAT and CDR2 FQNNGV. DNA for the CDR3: TGTGCCAGCAGTCAGGGTTACACTGAAGCTTTCTTT. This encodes CASSQGYTEAFF.

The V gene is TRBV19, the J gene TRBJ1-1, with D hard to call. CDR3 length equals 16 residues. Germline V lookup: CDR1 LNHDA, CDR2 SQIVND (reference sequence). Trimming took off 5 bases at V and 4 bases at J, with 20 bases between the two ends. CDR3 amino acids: CASSFPGRARSTEAFF. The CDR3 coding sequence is TGTGCCAGTAGTTTCCCGGGGAGGGCTAGGAGCACTGAAGCTTTCTTT.